The next 19 T cell receptor beta chains were all read from a single sample in a study of T cell responses to AZD1222 COVID-19 vaccine (dated by TCRdb to the early 2020s). The protocol used for the library was the immunoSEQ multiplex PCR assay. This immuneACCESS table, as held by TCRdb, lists in-frame sequences with V and J called but not all clones. Of the missing ones, under half trace to an unresolved V gene in checked studies; the others have no known cause. This sample comprises 120,000 to 150,000 clones, around 90% of them detected only once. The ten largest account for about 1.5% of the sample. The sample's time point label, decoded: baseline before first vaccination. Sample: peripheral blood, taken on day 0 of AZD1222 vaccination. These receptors were taken from an adult in good health.

The chain joins TRBV14 to TRBJ2-7, with TRBD1 matching 8 bases. The trim removed 2 bases at V and 6 bases at J, leaving 6 bases unmatched. Looked up from germline, CDR1 is SGHDN and CDR2 is FVKESK. This CDR3 has 14 residues. The CDR3 region has the DNA TGTGCCAGCAGCCAATTGACAGGGGTGGGCGAGCAGTACTTC. This sequence encodes CASSQLTGVGEQYF.

The chain recombines TRBV15 with TRBJ2-7; unclear D gene. Trimming removed 0 bases from V and 2 bases from J, with 8 bases in between. Germline V lookup: CDR1 LNHNV, CDR2 YYDKDF (reference sequence). This CDR3 spans 14 amino acids. DNA of the CDR3: TGTGCCACCAGCAGAGACGCCCGTACCTACGAGCAGTACTTC. Its translation is CATSRDARTYEQYF.

The chain carries TRBV7-2 and TRBJ1-5, with D uncertain. Germline loops: CDR1 SGHTA, CDR2 FQGNSA. The CDR3 runs to 15 residues. Between the trimmed V and J ends, which lost 1 base and 0 bases, there was a span of 7 bases. In DNA, the CDR3 is TGTGCCAGCAGCTTAGACCCCTATAGCAATCAGCCCCAGCATTTT. Translating gives CASSLDPYSNQPQHF.

The chain carries TRBV4-3 and TRBJ2-3; 8 positions agree with TRBD1. This CDR3 is built from 17 residues. Unmatched junction bases numbered 10, after V lost 0 bases and J lost 5 bases. CDR1 is LGHNA and CDR2 is YSLEER in the germline V gene. The chain's CDR3 is CASSQDTGTGGEDTQYF. In DNA, the CDR3 is TGCGCCAGCAGCCAAGATACGGGGACAGGAGGAGAAGATACGCAGTATTTT.

The chain combines TRBV5-4 with TRBJ2-5; D is unclear. The CDR3 is made up of 15 amino acids. V lost 3 bases to trimming and J lost 5 bases, with 17 bases between them. Looked up from germline, CDR1 is SGHNT and CDR2 is YYREEE (reference sequence). CDR3 sequence reads: CASSSRSVGWETQYF. Written as DNA, the CDR3 is TGTGCCAGCAGCTCCCGCTCCGTGGGCTGGGAGACCCAGTACTTC.

The chain has TRBV5-1 and TRBJ2-3, with 13 positions matching TRBD2. Trimming at V came to 4 bases and at J to 2 bases, leaving 7 bases not matched to a gene. Germline CDR1 and CDR2: SGHRS and YFSETQ. The CDR3 totals 17 residues. The chain's CDR3 is CASSPGLAGVTTDTQYF. The CDR3 DNA sequence: TGCGCCAGCAGCCCAGGACTAGCGGGGGTTACCACAGATACGCAGTATTTT.

This clone was seen a handful of times. The V call is TRBV6-2 or TRBV6-3, the J call TRBJ1-1; 7 nucleotides line up with TRBD1. Germline V CDR1 and CDR2: MNHEY, SVGEGT. Losses at the gene ends were 5 bases for V and 2 bases for J; bases not matched to a gene: 8. There are 15 residues in the CDR3. In nucleotides, the CDR3 is TGTGCCAGCAGTGACGCCGGGACAGAAAACACTGAAGCTTTCTTT. It codes for CASSDAGTENTEAFF.

The CDR3 sequence: CASSSTGNQPQHF. CDR3 bases: TGTGCCAGCAGTTCTACAGGGAATCAGCCCCAGCATTTT. This chain uses TRBV12-3 or TRBV12-4 with TRBJ1-5; weak D call: TRBD1 (6 bases). The CDR3 spans 13 residues. The germline V and J ends were trimmed by 4 bases and 4 bases, with 8 bases remaining between them.

This rearrangement joins TRBV7-6 to TRBJ2-5, with a tentative D call TRBD2 (6 bases). V was pared by 3 bases and J by 3 bases, with 11 bases between. CDR1 is SGHVS, CDR2 FNYEAQ, per germline. This CDR3 comprises 14 residues. DNA for the CDR3: TGTGCCAGCAGCTTTTGGGGCGGGAAAGAGACCCAGTACTTC. It yields the protein CASSFWGGKETQYF.

V is TRBV6-5 and J is TRBJ1-5, with 7 nucleotides matching TRBD1. CDR3 size: 14 residues. CDR1 MNHEY and CDR2 SVGAGI come from the germline V gene. J gave up 13 bases and V 5 bases, and 14 bases lay outside the gene matches. The CDR3 nucleotides read TGTGCCAGCAGTCCCGACAGGGTCGTGATACCTCAGCATTTT. Encoded protein: CASSPDRVVIPQHF.

The chain employs TRBV27 and TRBJ2-7, with TRBD2 identical over 7 bases. The V gene's germline CDR1 is MNHEY and CDR2 SMNVEV (reference sequence). The V gene end was trimmed by 7 bases and the J gene end by 3 bases; junction bases not matched to a gene: 6. There are 13 residues in the CDR3. Here the CDR3 reads CASKGGGDYEQYF. For the CDR3, the DNA is TGTGCCAGCAAAGGTGGGGGGGACTACGAGCAGTACTTC.

The V call is TRBV24-1, the J call TRBJ1-1, with TRBD1 as a possible D gene (5 bases). The CDR3 runs 17 residues. Germline CDR1 KGHDR, CDR2 SFDVKD. V was clipped by 12 bases and J by 2 bases, with 27 bases between them. The CDR3: CASHCVGAGPSNTEAFF. The DNA for the CDR3 is TGTGCCTCTCACTGCGTCGGGGCAGGGCCTTCTAACACTGAAGCTTTCTTT.

This sequence joins TRBV5-5 and TRBJ2-7; D is perhaps TRBD2 (5 bases). The CDR3 extends over 17 amino acids. CDR1 and CDR2 from the germline V gene are SGHKS and YYEKEE (reference sequence). V was shortened by 3 bases and J by 6 bases, with 25 bases between the two germline ends. The CDR3, as DNA: TGTGCCAGCAGCTGGGCTGCGGACTCCGCCCGTCCGTTCGAGCAGTACTTC. It is translated as CASSWAADSARPFEQYF.

In its sample, this clone was seen once. The V and J genes are TRBV19 and TRBJ2-1; TRBD2 aligns across 7 bases. V lost 3 bases to trimming and J lost 4 bases; unmatched junction nucleotides: 9. CDR1 LNHDA and CDR2 SQIVND come from the germline V gene (reference sequence). The CDR3 length is 16 residues. This CDR3 is CASSMPRGGGYNEQFF. In DNA, the CDR3 is TGTGCCAGTAGTATGCCCAGAGGCGGGGGATACAATGAGCAGTTCTTC.

This rearrangement joins TRBV7-8 to TRBJ2-7; 8 nucleotides match TRBD1. The CDR3 is made up of 15 amino acids. The trim removed 1 base at V and 8 bases at J, leaving 10 bases unmatched. Germline V gene data show CDR1 as SGHVS and CDR2 as FQNEAQ. The CDR3 region has the DNA TGTGCCAGCAGCTTAGGGTCAGGGGGCAATAACAAGCAGTACTTC. Its protein is CASSLGSGGNNKQYF. Based on the CDR3 plus reference TRBV7-8 and TRBJ2-7, the full variable domain is GAGVSQSPRYKVAKRGQDVALRCDPISGHVSLFWYQQALGQGPEFLTYFQNEAQLDKSGLPSDRFFAERPEGSVSTLKIQRTQQEDSAVYLCASSLGSGGNNKQYFGPGTRLTVT.

The chain carries TRBV12-5 and TRBJ1-1; D not resolved. The CDR3 has 12 amino acids. V lost 0 bases to trimming and J lost 7 bases, with 6 bases between them. Germline CDR1 reads LGHNT; CDR2 reads FRNRAP. The CDR3 loop is CASGLVRSEAFF. CDR3 DNA sequence: TGTGCTAGTGGTTTGGTCCGCAGTGAAGCTTTCTTT.

V usage is TRBV7-8 and J usage is TRBJ2-5; no clear D. Germline assignment: CDR1 SGHVS and CDR2 FQNEAQ. V was clipped by 4 bases and J by 4 bases, with 4 bases between them. This CDR3 has 11 residues. CDR3 sequence (DNA): TGTGCCAGCAGCTCAGGAGAGACCCAGTACTTC. The encoded protein is CASSSGETQYF.

This chain joins TRBV19 and TRBJ1-5; TRBD1 is a possible D gene (5 bases). V shed 6 bases and J shed 7 bases, with 22 bases lying between them. Germline CDR1 and CDR2: LNHDA and SQIVND (reference sequence). The length of the CDR3 is 16 residues. The CDR3 DNA reads TGTGCCAGTAGCCTCCGGGGGGGTGGAGGTTGGCAGCCCCAGCATTTT. Translation: CASSLRGGGGWQPQHF.

This clone was recorded a few times. This sequence joins TRBV12-5 and TRBJ1-3, with a tentative D call TRBD1 (5 bases). Between the trimmed V and J ends, which lost 4 bases and 4 bases, there was a span of 14 bases. This CDR3 contains 15 residues. Germline lookup yields CDR1 LGHNT and CDR2 FRNRAP. CDR3 residues: CASGSPGLEGNTIYF. The DNA of the CDR3 is TGTGCTAGTGGTTCCCCGGGACTTGAAGGAAACACCATATATTTT.